The rows below give T cell receptor beta chains drawn from one sample of a study of OX40 agonist ivuxolimab in advanced cancers. Data came from immunoSEQ multiplex PCR; TCRdb stores just in-frame clones and leaves some out. The profile shows approximately 49,000 clones, roughly 85% of them singletons. The input for sequencing was CD4+ or CD8+ T cells sorted from blood, taken in a trial of the OX40 agonist ivuxolimab. Every receptor here comes from an adult with an advanced solid tumor such as melanoma, head and neck, liver or kidney cancer. Both conserved end residues are part of each CDR3. A D gene is named only where the DNA matches it firmly. The size entry is marked missing in some rows and otherwise reads once, few, many or a size class.

abundance	j_gene	v_gene	d_gene	CDR3nt	CDR3aa
medium-sized	TRBJ1-6	TRBV10-3	TRBD1	TGTGCCAACCCCAGGGACAGGCGGTCCTATAATTCACCCCTCCACTTT	CANPRDRRSYNSPLHF
NA	TRBJ2-1	TRBV6-5	NA	TGTGCCAGCAGTTATAATTCACTCAACCCCGACAATGAGCAGTTCTTC	CASSYNSLNPDNEQFF
once	TRBJ2-5	TRBV27	NA	TGTGCCAGCAGTTTAAACCCGGTAAACAGCCAAGAGACCCAGTACTTC	CASSLNPVNSQETQYF
NA	TRBJ1-1	TRBV6-5	NA	TGTGCCAGCAGTTACGTAGCGGCGAGTGAAGCTTTCTTT	CASSYVAASEAFF
NA	TRBJ2-3	TRBV11-2	TRBD1	TGTGCCAGCCTCACCGGGACAGGGTGGCCAGATACGCAGTATTTT	CASLTGTGWPDTQYF
NA	TRBJ1-3	TRBV19	NA	TGTGCCAGTAATACTGACTCTGGAAACACCATATATTTT	CASNTDSGNTIYF
NA	TRBJ2-3	TRBV5-6	NA	TGTGCCAGCAGCTTGGGTGAGAGGATAGATACGCAGTATTTT	CASSLGERIDTQYF
once	TRBJ2-5	TRBV13	TRBD1	TGTGCCAGCAGCCCGGACAGGGGGAGAGAGACCCAGTACTTC	CASSPDRGRETQYF
NA	TRBJ2-3	TRBV6-6	TRBD2	TGTGCCAGCAGTTTGCGGGGGGTCACAGATACGCAGTATTTT	CASSLRGVTDTQYF
once	TRBJ1-3	TRBV6-5	NA	TGTGCCAGCATTGCGAGGGGAGCTAGGGGAAACACCATATATTTT	CASIARGARGNTIYF
NA	TRBJ1-2	TRBV10-2	TRBD1	TGCGCCAGCAGTGAGAGTATTGTAGGGACAGGGGGCGACTCCTATGGCTACACCTTC	CASSESIVGTGGDSYGYTF
medium-sized	TRBJ2-3	TRBV4-2	TRBD1	TGTGCCAGCAGCCCGTATAGTACAGGGGGTGTAACAGATACGCAGTATTTT	CASSPYSTGGVTDTQYF
NA	TRBJ2-5	TRBV11-3	NA	TGTGCCAGCAGCTTAACGGGGGGCGAAGAGACCCAGTACTTC	CASSLTGGEETQYF
NA	TRBJ2-1	TRBV5-5	NA	TGTGCCAGCAGCCGTGAAGAGGGGAACTACAATGAGCAGTTCTTC	CASSREEGNYNEQFF
NA	TRBJ1-4	TRBV7-9	NA	TGTGCCAGCAGCTTGGGACGGGATAATGAAAAACTGTTTTTT	CASSLGRDNEKLFF
NA	TRBJ2-2	TRBV5-6	NA	TGTGCCAGCAGCTTCATACACCTGAACACCGGGGAGCTGTTTTTT	CASSFIHLNTGELFF
NA	TRBJ1-1	TRBV27	NA	TGTGCCAGCAGTTTGCGGGGTCACATGAACACTGAAGCTTTCTTT	CASSLRGHMNTEAFF
NA	TRBJ2-5	TRBV15	TRBD1	TGTGCCACCAGCAGAAACAGGGGTGTTGGGGAGACCCAGTACTTC	CATSRNRGVGETQYF
few	TRBJ2-2	TRBV7-9	TRBD2	TGTGCCAGCAGCACGGGACTAGCGAGGGAGCTGTTTTTT	CASSTGLARELFF
NA	TRBJ2-7	TRBV2	NA	TGTGCCAGCTCCCTTTGGGGCCCTGAGTTC	CASSLWGPEF
NA	TRBJ1-1	TRBV29-1	NA	TGCAGCGTTGTTGATGGGAGTGTGGGGAAGGGCACTGAAGCTTTCTTT	CSVVDGSVGKGTEAFF
NA	TRBJ1-5	TRBV28	NA	TGTGCCAGCAGTACCCGCGAGGGGAGCCAGCCCCAGCATTTT	CASSTREGSQPQHF
NA	TRBJ1-1	TRBV28	NA	TGTGCCAGCAGTTTGAATCGGGAAGCTTTCTTT	CASSLNREAFF
NA	TRBJ2-1	TRBV4-2	NA	TGTGCCAGCAGCCTTAAGCTAGTCAACTACAATGAGCAGTTCTTC	CASSLKLVNYNEQFF
NA	TRBJ2-6	TRBV5-6	NA	TGTGCCAGCAGCCAGGCCGATTCTGGGGCCAACGTCCTGACTTTC	CASSQADSGANVLTF
few	TRBJ2-3	TRBV7-8	TRBD2	TGTGCCAGCAGCCCCCTGTTACTAGCGGGGGACACAGATACGCAGTATTTT	CASSPLLLAGDTDTQYF
NA	TRBJ2-7	TRBV7-6	TRBD1	TGTGCCAGCAGTCAGGGACAGGGAATCTACGAGCAGTACTTC	CASSQGQGIYEQYF
NA	TRBJ2-7	TRBV4-2	NA	TGTGCCAGCAGCCCCGGAGGAGGGTTCGAGCAGTACTTC	CASSPGGGFEQYF
NA	TRBJ2-3	TRBV4-3	NA	TGCGCCAGCAGCCAAGGTCTGGTCACAGATACGCAGTATTTT	CASSQGLVTDTQYF
NA	TRBJ1-1	TRBV9	NA	TGTGCCAGCAGCGTATTTGGTGACAGGAACACTGAAGCTTTCTTT	CASSVFGDRNTEAFF